The clone carrying this TCR beta chain was detected only once. What it recognizes is unknown. While unrecorded immune exposures were likely, the donors were nominally healthy when sampled. Germline V gene sequence: CDR1 MDHEN, CDR2 SYDVKM. V was clipped by 5 bases and J by 6 bases; unmatched bases: 7. The CDR3 spans 14 residues. These data belong to a study of cytomegalovirus exposure and HLA in healthy donors. General observations from the study: Accounts indicate the classifier identified cytomegalovirus status with strong specificity and sensitivity.

Primers for the PCR totalled 60 Vbeta and 13 Jbeta. Repertoires were generated with immunoSEQ multiplex PCR, while TCRdb's copy carries only in-frame clones and drops some. The repertoire includes more than 75,000 clones, 65% to 75% of them detected once, and approximately 9% sits in the top ten. The sequence was collected from a man aged 40-55 years in good health and CMV-seropositive. The rearrangement uses TRBV28 and TRBJ2-7; 10 bases line up with TRBD1. The sample comprised PBMCs. The CDR3 is CASSPWDRGGEQYF. The CDR3 DNA reads TGTGCCAGCAGTCCCTGGGACAGGGGAGGCGAGCAGTACTTC.